This TCR beta chain stems from a study of blood T cell repertoires in COVID-19. Looking at the study overall: Donors in the United States, Italy and Spain gave samples during acute or convalescent COVID-19.

The Seattle patients, enrolled during active infection, were followed longitudinally. As originally analysed: It was from reference gene primer amplification that nucleated cell counts were estimated. Generated by immunoSEQ multiplex PCR, the TCRdb table keeps only in-frame clones and is missing some. V and J calls and clone size follow that table, whereas D and trimming were derived from the DNA. The sample has hundreds of thousands of clones, 92% seen once; the top ten hold around 0.85%. The TCR sequence derives from a man in his sixties with COVID-19, enrolled during active disease. The sample taken for sequencing was peripheral blood.

The CDR3 nucleotides are TGTGCCAGCTCTGGACTAGCGGGAGATGAGCAGTTCTTC. Translation gives CASSGLAGDEQFF. V is TRBV18 and J is TRBJ2-1; 13 bases agree with TRBD2. CDR3 length equals 13 residues. Germline values: CDR1 KGHSH, CDR2 LQKENI. The V segment lost 6 bases and the J segment 8 bases; nucleotides outside the gene matches: 1.